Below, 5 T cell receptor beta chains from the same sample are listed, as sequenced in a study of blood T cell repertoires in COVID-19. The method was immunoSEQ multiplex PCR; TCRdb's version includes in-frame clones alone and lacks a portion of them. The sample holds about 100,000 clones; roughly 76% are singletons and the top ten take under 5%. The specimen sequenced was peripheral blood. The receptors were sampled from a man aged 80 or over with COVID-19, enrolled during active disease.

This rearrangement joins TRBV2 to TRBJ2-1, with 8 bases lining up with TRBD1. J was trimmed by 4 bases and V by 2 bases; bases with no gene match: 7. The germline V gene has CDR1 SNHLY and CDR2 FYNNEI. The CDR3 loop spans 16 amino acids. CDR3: CASSESGTGLYNEQFF. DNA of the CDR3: TGTGCCAGCAGTGAAAGTGGGACAGGCCTTTACAATGAGCAGTTCTTC.

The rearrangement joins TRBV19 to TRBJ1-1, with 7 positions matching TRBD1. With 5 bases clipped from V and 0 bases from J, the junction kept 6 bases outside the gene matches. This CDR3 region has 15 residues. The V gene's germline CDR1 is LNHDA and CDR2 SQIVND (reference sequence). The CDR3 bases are TGTGCCAGTAGTCGCTCGGGGACAGTGAACACTGAAGCTTTCTTT. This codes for CASSRSGTVNTEAFF.

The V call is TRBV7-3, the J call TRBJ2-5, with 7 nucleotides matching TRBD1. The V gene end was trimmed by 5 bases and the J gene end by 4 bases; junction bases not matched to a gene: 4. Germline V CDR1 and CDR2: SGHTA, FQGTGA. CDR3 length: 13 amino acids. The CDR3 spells CASSLTGLETQYF. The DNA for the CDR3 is TGTGCCAGCAGCCTGACAGGGTTAGAGACCCAGTACTTC.

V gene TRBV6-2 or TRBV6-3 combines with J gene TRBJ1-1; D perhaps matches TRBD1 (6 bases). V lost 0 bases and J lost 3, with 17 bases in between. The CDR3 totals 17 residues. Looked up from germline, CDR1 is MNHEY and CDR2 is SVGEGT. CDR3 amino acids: CASSYSSVTDSYTEAFF. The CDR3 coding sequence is TGTGCCAGCAGTTACTCATCGGTAACGGACAGCTACACTGAAGCTTTCTTT.

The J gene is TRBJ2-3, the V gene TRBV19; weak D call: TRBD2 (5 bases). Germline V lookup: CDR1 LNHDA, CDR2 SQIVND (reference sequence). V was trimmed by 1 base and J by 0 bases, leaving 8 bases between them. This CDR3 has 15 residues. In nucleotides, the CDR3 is TGTGCCAGTAGTATAGGGCGCGGGAGCACAGATACGCAGTATTTT. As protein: CASSIGRGSTDTQYF.